This T cell receptor beta chain is from a study of CD8+ T cells in alopecia areata. Background on the study: In an open-label trial, patients got 5 to 10 mg tofacitinib twice daily.

Extracted from the samples, RNA was reverse transcribed into cDNA to serve as the sequencing template. Measured with immunoSEQ multiplex PCR; TCRdb has only the in-frame clones, and not every one. The sample contains around 61,000 clones, under 55% of which appear only once. Germline V gene data show CDR1 as SEHNR and CDR2 as FQNEAQ (reference sequence). The germline V and J ends were trimmed by 5 bases and 4 bases, with 12 bases remaining between them. CDR3 length equals 15 residues. The clonotype originates from a human donor with alopecia areata. This sample comprised CD8+ T cells sorted from blood, obtained at week 0. The chain combines TRBV7-9 with TRBJ2-6; tentatively, D is TRBD2 (5 bases). CDR3 sequence reads: CASSGRGYGANVLTF. CDR3 in DNA: TGTGCCAGCAGCGGTCGGGGATACGGGGCCAACGTCCTGACTTTC.